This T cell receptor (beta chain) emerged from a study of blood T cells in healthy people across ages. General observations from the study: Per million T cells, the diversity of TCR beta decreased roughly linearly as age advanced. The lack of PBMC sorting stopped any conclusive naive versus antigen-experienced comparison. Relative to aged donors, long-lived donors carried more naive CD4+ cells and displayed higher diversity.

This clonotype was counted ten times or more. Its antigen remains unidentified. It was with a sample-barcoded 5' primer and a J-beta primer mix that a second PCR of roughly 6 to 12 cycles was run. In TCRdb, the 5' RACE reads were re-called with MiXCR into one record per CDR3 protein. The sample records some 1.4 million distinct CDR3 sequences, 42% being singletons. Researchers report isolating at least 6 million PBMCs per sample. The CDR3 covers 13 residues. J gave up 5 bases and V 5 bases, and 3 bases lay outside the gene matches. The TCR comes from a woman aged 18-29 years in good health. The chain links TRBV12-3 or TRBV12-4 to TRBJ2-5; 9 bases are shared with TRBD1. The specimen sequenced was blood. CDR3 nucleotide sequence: TGTGCCAGCAGTCCGACAGGGGGGGAGACCCAGTACTTC. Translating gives CASSPTGGETQYF.